This T cell receptor beta chain was found in a study of blood T cells in healthy people across ages (dated by TCRdb to the mid-2010s). Concerning the study at large: In model experiments, template switching captured roughly one uniquely barcoded TCR beta cDNA molecule for every two T cells. Using the same blood draw, the study looked at two additional independent replicas of 1 million unique cDNA reads for two donors, one aged 18 to 30 and the other aged 80 or older. Donors were grouped into four age groups: young (average approximately 16 years), middle-aged (39), aged (around 60) and long-lived (just over 80). Donors of different ages were randomly distributed across sequencing lanes to avoid experimental bias. Age-related changes in TCR beta repertoire diversity were measured in the study by deep sequencing normalized with unique cDNA molecular identifiers. The study at large found these results: Estimates of total diversity from one million sequenced T cells were regarded as lower bounds and underestimates. As age increased, observed TCR beta diversity per million T cells dropped in a roughly linear way, and a significant reduction was already evident by age roughly 40. Bulk unsorted PBMC profiling prevented conclusive comparison of naive and antigen-experienced compartments. A strong correlation was found between observed TCR beta diversity and the percentage of naive T cells measured by flow cytometry. Donor CMV infection status was unknown, potentially confounding age-related changes in expanded clonotypes. The long-lived group showed more naive CD4+ T cells, fewer expanded clones and increased TCR diversity than the aged group, suggesting age selection.

The library was built by means of 5' RACE. Sequenced on an Illumina HiSeq 2500. The second PCR ran for roughly 7 to 12 cycles and used a J-beta primer mix along with a sample-barcoded 5' primer. A unique molecular identifier was introduced onto each TCR beta cDNA molecule by a template-switch 5' adaptor carrying 12 random nucleotides. Each sample yielded at least 2.5 million CDR3-containing paired-end reads. First-strand cDNA was synthesized from all RNA with the Mint cDNA synthesis kit, primed by a TRBC-specific oligonucleotide. Following uracil-DNA glycosylase treatment, all cDNA underwent a first 18-cycle PCR with the universal primers M1SS and BC2_uni_R. Per the original workflow: For normalization, 1 million high-quality reads, each with a distinct molecular identifier, were randomly selected from each sample. Reads with shared molecular identifiers were discarded instead of being binned into consensus sequences. MiTCR, set to a Q25 quality threshold and the strictest error-elimination algorithm, was used for CDR3 identification, clonotype clustering and error correction. A nonparametric unseen species model using Euler transformation provided a lower-bound estimate of total TCR beta diversity. TCRdb took the public reads, trimmed them with fastp at Q25, ran MiXCR for clone calling and kept in-frame beta chains. Rows merge per CDR3 protein into single entries with the most common DNA and genes. For this entry, the V and J calls and clone size follow TCRdb and not the study's own pipeline. The sample records about 320,000 distinct CDR3 sequences, roughly 27% of which are singletons. Together, the top ten hold 29% of the sample.

In its sample, this clonotype was seen a few times. Its target antigen remains unknown. No base-level quality is on record; no much larger clone is a single base apart. The approximately 39 donors, aged about 6 to 95 years, were systemically healthy Caucasian individuals from Russia. Roughly 10 milliliters of peripheral blood were drawn from each donor into EDTA-treated Vacutainer tubes. Ficoll-Paque density-gradient centrifugation was used to isolate PBMCs, with at least 7 million per sample. Trizol reagent was used to extract total RNA from PBMCs, with at least 6 micrograms per sample. For every donor, an aliquot of PBMCs went through flow cytometry to measure the percentages of naive CD45RAhigh/CD27high T cells. Sequenced material: blood. The clonotype originates from a woman between 65 and 79 years old in good health.

The nucleotides read TGCAGTGCTACACCACTAGCGGGAGGGCCGGTGGGAGAGACCCAGTACTTC. The encoded protein is CSATPLAGGPVGETQYF. This chain joins TRBV20-1 to TRBJ2-5; 13 bases in the middle match TRBD2. The germline V gene (reference sequence) provides CDR1 DFQATT and CDR2 SNEGSKA. V is cut back by 4 bases and J by 4 bases, with 12 bases in the junction unmatched. The cysteine opens and the phenylalanine closes a CDR3 of 17 amino acids. Only the CDR3 part of the read is kept: 51 bases, read in frame from the first base.